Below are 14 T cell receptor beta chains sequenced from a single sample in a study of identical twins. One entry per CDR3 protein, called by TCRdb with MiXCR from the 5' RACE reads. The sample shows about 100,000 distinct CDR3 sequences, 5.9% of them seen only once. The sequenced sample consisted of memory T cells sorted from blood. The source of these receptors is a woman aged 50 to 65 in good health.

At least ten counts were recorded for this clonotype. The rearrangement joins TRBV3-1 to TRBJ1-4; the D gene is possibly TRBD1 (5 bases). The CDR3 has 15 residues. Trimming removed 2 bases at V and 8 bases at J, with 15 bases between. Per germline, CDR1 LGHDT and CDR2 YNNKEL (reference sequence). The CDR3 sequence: CASSQRGPTGEKLFF. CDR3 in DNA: TGTGCCAGCAGCCAACGGGGACCCACGGGGGAAAAACTGTTTTTT.

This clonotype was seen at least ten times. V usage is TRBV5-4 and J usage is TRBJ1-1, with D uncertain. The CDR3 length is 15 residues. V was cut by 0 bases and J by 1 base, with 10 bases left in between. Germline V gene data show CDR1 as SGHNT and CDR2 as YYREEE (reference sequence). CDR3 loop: CASSLGQVGNTEAFF. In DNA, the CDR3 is TGTGCCAGCAGCTTGGGCCAAGTCGGGAACACTGAAGCTTTCTTT. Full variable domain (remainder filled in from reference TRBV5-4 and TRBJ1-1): ETGVTQSPTHLIKTRGQQVTLRCSSQSGHNTVSWYQQALGQGPQFIFQYYREEENGRGNFPPRFSGLQFPNYSSELNVNALELDDSALYLCASSLGQVGNTEAFFGQGTRLTVV.

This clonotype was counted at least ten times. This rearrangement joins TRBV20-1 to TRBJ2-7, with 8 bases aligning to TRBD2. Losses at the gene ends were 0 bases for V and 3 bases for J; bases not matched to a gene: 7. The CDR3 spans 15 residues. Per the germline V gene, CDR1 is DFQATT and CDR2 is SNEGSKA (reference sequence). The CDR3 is CSARDGREGFYEQYF. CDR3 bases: TGCAGTGCTAGAGATGGCCGGGAGGGCTTCTACGAGCAGTACTTC.

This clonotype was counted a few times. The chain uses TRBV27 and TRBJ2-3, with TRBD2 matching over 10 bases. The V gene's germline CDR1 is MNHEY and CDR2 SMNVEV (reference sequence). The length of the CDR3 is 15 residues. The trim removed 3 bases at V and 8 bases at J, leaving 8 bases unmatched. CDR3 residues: CASSFGASGSGTQYF. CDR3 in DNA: TGTGCCAGCAGTTTTGGGGCTAGCGGGAGTGGTACGCAGTATTTT.

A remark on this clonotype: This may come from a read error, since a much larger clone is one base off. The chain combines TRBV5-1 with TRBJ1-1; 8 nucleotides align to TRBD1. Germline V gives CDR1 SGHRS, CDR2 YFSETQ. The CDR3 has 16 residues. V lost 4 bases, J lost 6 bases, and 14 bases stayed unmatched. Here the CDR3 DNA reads TGCGCCAGCAGCCTAGGACAGGGAGGACTGTACCCTGAAGCTTTCTTT. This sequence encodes CASSLGQGGLYPEAFF.

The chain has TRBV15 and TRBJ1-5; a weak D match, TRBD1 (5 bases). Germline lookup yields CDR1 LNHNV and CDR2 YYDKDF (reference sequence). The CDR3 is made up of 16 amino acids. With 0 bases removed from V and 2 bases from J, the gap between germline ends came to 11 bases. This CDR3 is CATSRDARGGNQPQHF. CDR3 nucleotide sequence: TGTGCCACCAGCAGAGATGCAAGGGGAGGCAATCAGCCCCAGCATTTT.

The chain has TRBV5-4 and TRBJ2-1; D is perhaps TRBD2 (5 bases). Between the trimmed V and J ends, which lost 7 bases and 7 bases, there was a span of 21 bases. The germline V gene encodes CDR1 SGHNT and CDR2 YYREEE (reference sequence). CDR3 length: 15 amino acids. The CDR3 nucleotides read TGTGCCAGCCTAGCTTCCGTAACGGTTCAAAATGAGCAGTTCTTC. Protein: CASLASVTVQNEQFF.

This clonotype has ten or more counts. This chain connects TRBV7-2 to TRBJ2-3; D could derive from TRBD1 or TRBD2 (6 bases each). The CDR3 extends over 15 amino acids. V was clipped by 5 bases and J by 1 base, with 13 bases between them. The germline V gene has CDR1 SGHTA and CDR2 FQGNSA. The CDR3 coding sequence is TGTGCCAGCAGCGCGGCGGGACACCGCACAGATACGCAGTATTTT. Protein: CASSAAGHRTDTQYF.

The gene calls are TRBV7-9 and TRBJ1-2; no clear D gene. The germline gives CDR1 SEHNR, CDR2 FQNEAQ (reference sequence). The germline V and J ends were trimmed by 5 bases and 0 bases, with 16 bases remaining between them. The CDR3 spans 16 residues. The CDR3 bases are TGTGCCAGCAGCCGGGGAAGTGGCGGAGCTAACTATGGCTACACCTTC. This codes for CASSRGSGGANYGYTF.

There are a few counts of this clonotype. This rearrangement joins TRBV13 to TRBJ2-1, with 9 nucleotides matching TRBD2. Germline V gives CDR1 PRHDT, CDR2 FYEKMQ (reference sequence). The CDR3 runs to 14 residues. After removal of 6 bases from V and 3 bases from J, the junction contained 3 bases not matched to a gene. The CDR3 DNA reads TGTGCCAGCAGTTATAGCGGGAGCTACAATGAGCAGTTCTTC. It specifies CASSYSGSYNEQFF.

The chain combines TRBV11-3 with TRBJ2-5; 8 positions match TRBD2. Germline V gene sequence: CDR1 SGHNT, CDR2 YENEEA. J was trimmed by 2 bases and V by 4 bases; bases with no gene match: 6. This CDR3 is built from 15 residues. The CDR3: CASSYTSGAQETQYF. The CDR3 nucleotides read TGTGCCAGCAGCTATACTAGCGGAGCACAAGAGACCCAGTACTTC.

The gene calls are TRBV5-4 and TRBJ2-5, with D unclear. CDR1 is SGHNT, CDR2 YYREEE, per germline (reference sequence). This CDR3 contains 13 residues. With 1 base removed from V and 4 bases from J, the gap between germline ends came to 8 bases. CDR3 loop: CASSLLPGETQYF. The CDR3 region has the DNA TGTGCCAGCAGCTTGTTGCCCGGAGAGACCCAGTACTTC. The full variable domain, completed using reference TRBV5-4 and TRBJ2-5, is ETGVTQSPTHLIKTRGQQVTLRCSSQSGHNTVSWYQQALGQGPQFIFQYYREEENGRGNFPPRFSGLQFPNYSSELNVNALELDDSALYLCASSLLPGETQYFGPGTRLLVL.

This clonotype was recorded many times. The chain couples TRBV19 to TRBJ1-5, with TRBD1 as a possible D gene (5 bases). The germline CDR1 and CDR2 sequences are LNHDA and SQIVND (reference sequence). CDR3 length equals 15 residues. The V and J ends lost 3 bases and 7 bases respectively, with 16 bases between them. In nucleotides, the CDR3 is TGTGCCAGTAGTATGGAGGGGACTTTCGGGCAGCCCCAGCATTTT. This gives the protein CASSMEGTFGQPQHF.

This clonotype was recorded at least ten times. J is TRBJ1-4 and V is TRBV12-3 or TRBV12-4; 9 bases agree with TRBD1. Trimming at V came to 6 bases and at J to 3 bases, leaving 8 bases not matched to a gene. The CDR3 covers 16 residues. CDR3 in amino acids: CASSHRGQGPNEKLFF. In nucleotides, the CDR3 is TGTGCCAGCAGCCACCGCGGACAGGGGCCTAATGAAAAACTGTTTTTT.